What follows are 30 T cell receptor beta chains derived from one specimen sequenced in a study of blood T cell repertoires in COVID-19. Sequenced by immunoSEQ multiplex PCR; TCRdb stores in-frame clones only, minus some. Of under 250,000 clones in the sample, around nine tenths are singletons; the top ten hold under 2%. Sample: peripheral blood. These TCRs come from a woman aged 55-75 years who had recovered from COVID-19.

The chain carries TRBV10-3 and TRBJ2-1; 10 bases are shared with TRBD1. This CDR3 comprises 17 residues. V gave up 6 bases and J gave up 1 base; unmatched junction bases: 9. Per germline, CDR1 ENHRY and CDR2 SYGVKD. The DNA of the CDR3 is TGTGCCATCAGAGACCCCGGACAGGGGGTATCCTACAATGAGCAGTTCTTC. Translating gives CAIRDPGQGVSYNEQFF.

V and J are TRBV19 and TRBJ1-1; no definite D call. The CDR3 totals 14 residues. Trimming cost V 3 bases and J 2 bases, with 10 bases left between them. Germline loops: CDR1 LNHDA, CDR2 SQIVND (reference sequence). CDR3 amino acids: CASSIVFVNTEAFF. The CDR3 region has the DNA TGTGCCAGTAGTATCGTTTTTGTAAACACTGAAGCTTTCTTT.

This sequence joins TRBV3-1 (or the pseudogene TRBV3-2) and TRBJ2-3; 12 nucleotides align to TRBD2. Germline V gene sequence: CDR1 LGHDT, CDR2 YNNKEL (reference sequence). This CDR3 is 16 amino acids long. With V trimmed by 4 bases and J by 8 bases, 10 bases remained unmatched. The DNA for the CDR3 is TGTGCCAGCAGCCCACCCTCAACGACTAGCGGGGGTACGCAGTATTTT. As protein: CASSPPSTTSGGTQYF.

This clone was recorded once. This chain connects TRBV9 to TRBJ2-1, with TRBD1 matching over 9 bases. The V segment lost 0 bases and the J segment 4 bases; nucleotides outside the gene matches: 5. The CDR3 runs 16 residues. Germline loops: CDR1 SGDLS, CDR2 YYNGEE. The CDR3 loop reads CASSVDGTGTYNEQFF. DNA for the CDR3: TGTGCCAGCAGCGTAGATGGGACAGGGACTTACAATGAGCAGTTCTTC.

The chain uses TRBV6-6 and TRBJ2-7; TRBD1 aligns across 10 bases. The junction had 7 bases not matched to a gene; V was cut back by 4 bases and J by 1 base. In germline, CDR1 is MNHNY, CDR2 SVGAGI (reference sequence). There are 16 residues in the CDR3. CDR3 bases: TGTGCCAGCAGTTCAACGGACAGGGGGGGTTCCTACGAGCAGTACTTC. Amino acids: CASSSTDRGGSYEQYF.

The CDR3 sequence: CASSPLDRPQVTEAFF. CDR3 in DNA: TGTGCCAGCTCACCACTTGACCGGCCCCAGGTCACTGAAGCTTTCTTT. The rearrangement uses TRBV18 and TRBJ1-1; D gene uncertain. Germline lookup yields CDR1 KGHSH and CDR2 LQKENI. The CDR3 loop spans 16 amino acids. Trimming shortened V by 1 base and J by 4 bases, and 16 bases separated the two germline ends.

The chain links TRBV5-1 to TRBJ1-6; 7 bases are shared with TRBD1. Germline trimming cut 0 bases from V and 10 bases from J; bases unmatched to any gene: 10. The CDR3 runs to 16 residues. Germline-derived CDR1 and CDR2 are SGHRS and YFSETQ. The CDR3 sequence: CASSLAGKGGLSPLHF. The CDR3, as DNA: TGCGCCAGCAGCTTGGCCGGGAAAGGGGGCTTGTCACCCCTCCACTTT.

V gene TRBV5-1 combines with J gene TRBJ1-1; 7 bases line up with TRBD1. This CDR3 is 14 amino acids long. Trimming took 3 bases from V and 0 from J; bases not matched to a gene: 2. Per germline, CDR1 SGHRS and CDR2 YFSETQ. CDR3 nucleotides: TGCGCCAGCAGCTCCCAGGGGGTGAACACTGAAGCTTTCTTT. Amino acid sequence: CASSSQGVNTEAFF.

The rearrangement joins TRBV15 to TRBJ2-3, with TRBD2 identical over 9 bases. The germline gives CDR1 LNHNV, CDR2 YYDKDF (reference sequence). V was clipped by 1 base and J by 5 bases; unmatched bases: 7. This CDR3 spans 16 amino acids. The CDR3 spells CATSRGIAGGLDTQYF. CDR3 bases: TGTGCCACCAGCAGAGGTATTGCGGGGGGGCTAGATACGCAGTATTTT. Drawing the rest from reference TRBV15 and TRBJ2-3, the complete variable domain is DAMVIQNPRYQVTQFGKPVTLSCSQTLNHNVMYWYQQKSSQAPKLLFHYYDKDFNNEADTPDNFQSRRPNTSFCFLDIRSPGLGDTAMYLCATSRGIAGGLDTQYFGPGTRLTVL.

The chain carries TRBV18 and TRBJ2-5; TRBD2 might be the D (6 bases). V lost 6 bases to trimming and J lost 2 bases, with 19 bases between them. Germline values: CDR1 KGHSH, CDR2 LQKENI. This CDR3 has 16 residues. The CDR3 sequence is CASSAGLSRGQETQYF. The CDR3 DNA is TGTGCCAGCTCGGCGGGACTCTCAAGGGGACAAGAGACCCAGTACTTC.

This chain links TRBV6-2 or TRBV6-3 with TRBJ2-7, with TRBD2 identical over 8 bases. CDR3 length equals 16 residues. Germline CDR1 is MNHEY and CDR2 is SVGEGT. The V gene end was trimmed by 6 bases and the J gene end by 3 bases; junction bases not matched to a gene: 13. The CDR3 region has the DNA TGTGCCAGCAGCTATTCCCCGCAGCGGGGGTTCTACGAGCAGTACTTC. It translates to CASSYSPQRGFYEQYF.

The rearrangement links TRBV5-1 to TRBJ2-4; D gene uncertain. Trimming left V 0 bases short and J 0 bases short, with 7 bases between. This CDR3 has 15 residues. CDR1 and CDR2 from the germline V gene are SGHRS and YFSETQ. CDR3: CASSLDGLAKNIQYF. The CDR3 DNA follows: TGCGCCAGCAGCTTGGACGGTTTAGCCAAAAACATTCAGTACTTC.

DNA of the CDR3: TGTGCCAGTAGCCCGAGGTACGGGGGGGAAGAGACCCAGTACTTC. Translated: CASSPRYGGEETQYF. This rearrangement joins TRBV19 to TRBJ2-5, with TRBD2 matching 8 bases. The CDR3 is 15 amino acids. Germline V gene sequence: CDR1 LNHDA, CDR2 SQIVND (reference sequence). With 6 bases clipped from V and 3 bases from J, the junction kept 9 bases outside the gene matches.

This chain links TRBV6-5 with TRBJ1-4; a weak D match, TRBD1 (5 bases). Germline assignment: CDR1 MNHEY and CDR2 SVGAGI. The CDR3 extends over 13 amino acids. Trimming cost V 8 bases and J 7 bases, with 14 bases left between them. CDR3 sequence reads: CASRSGGVEKLFF. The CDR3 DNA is TGTGCCAGCCGATCGGGGGGGGTTGAAAAACTGTTTTTT.

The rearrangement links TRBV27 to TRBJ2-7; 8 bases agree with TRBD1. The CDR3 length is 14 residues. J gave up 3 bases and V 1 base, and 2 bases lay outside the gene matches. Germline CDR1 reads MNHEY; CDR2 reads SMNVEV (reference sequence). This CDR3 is CASSLYRGDYEQYF. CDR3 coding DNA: TGTGCCAGCAGTTTATACAGGGGGGACTACGAGCAGTACTTC.

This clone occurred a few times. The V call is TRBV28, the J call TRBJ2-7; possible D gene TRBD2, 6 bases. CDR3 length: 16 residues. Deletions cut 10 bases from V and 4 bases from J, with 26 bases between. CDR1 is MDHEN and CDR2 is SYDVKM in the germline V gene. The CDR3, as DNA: TGTGCCACGGCGGGACGGGTTTATCGGAGTCGATACGAGCAGTACTTC. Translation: CATAGRVYRSRYEQYF.

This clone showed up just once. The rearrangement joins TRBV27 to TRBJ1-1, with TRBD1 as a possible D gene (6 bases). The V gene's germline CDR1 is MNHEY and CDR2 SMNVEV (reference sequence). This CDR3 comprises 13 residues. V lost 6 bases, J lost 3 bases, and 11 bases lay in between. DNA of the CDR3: TGTGCCAGCAGCAACCGACAGGACACTGAAGCTTTCTTT. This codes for CASSNRQDTEAFF.

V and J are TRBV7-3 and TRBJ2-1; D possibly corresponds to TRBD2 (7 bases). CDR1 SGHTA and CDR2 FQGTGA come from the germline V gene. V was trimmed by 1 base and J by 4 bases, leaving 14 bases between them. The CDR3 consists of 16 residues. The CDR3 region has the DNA TGTGCCAGCAGCTTAAATGGGGGGGCCCCTTACAATGAGCAGTTCTTC. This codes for CASSLNGGAPYNEQFF. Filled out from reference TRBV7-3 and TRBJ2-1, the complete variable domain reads GAGVSQTPSNKVTEKGKYVELRCDPISGHTALYWYRQSLGQGPEFLIYFQGTGAADDSGLPNDRFFAVRPEGSVSTLKIQRTERGDSAVYLCASSLNGGAPYNEQFFGPGTRLTVL.

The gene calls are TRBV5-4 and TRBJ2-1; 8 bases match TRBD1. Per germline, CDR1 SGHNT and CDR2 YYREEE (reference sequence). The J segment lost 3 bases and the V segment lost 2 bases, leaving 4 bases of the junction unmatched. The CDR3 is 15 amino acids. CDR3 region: CASSFQQGGYNEQFF. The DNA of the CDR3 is TGTGCCAGCAGCTTCCAACAGGGGGGCTACAATGAGCAGTTCTTC.

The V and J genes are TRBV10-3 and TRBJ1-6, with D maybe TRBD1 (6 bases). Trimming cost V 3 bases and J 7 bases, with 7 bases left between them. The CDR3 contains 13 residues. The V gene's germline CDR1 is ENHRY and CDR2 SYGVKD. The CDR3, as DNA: TGTGCCATCAGTGAACAGGGAAATTCACCCCTCCACTTT. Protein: CAISEQGNSPLHF.

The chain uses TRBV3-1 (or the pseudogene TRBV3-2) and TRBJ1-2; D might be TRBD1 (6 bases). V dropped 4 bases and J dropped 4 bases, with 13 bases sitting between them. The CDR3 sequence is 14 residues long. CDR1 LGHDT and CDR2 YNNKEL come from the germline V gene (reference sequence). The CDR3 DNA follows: TGTGCCAGCAGCCCCCGGACAGAAAGCTATGGCTACACCTTC. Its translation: CASSPRTESYGYTF.

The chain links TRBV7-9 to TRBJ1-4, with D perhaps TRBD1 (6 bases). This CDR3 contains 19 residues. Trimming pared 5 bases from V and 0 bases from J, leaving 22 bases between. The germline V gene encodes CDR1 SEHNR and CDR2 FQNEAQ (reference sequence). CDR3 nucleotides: TGTGCCAGCAGCCCGATCGGACAGCGGCTCGCTGCAACTAATGAAAAACTGTTTTTT. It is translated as CASSPIGQRLAATNEKLFF.

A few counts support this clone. The CDR3 DNA follows: TGTGCCAGCAGTTTACTCAGGACAGGGGGGACCTATAATTCACCCCTCCACTTT. This codes for CASSLLRTGGTYNSPLHF. V usage is TRBV28 and J usage is TRBJ1-6; 10 nucleotides align to TRBD1. V shed 2 bases and J 2 bases; nucleotides not matched to a gene: 6. Germline values: CDR1 MDHEN, CDR2 SYDVKM. This CDR3 has 18 amino acids.

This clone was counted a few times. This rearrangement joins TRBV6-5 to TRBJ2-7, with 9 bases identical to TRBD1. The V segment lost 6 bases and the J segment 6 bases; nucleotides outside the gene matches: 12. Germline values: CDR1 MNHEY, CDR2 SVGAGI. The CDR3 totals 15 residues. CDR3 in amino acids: CASRKIRDRAAEQYF. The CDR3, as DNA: TGTGCCAGCAGAAAAATCCGGGACAGGGCTGCCGAGCAGTACTTC.

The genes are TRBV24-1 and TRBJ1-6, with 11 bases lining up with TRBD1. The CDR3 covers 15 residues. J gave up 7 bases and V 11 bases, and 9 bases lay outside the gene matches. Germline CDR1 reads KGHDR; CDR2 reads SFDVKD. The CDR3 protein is CANKSRDRGNSPLHF. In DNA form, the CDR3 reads TGTGCCAACAAAAGCCGGGACAGGGGGAATTCACCCCTCCACTTT.

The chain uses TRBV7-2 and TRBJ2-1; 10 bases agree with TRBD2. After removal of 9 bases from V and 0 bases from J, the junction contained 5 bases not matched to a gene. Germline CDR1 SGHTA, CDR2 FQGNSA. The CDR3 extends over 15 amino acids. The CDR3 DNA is TGTGCCAGTGGGCTAGCGGGGGCCTCCTACAATGAGCAGTTCTTC. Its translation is CASGLAGASYNEQFF.

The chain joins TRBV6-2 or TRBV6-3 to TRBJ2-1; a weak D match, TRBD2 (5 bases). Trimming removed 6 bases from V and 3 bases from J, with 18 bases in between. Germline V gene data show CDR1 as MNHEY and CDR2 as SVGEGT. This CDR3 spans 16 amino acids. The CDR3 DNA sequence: TGTGCCAGCAGCCGCCCCGCTGGGGAGTACTACAATGAGCAGTTCTTC. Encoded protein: CASSRPAGEYYNEQFF.

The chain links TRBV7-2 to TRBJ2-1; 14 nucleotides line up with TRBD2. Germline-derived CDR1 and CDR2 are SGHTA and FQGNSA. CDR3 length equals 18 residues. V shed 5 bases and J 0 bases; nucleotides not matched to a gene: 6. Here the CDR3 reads CASSARLAGGSSYNEQFF. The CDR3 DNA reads TGTGCCAGCAGCGCCCGACTAGCGGGGGGGAGCTCCTACAATGAGCAGTTCTTC.

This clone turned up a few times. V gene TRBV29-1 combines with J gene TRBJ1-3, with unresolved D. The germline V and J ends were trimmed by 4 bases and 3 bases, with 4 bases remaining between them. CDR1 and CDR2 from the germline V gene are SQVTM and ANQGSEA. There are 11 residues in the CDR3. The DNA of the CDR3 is TGCAGCGTTGCGGGTGGAAACACCATATATTTT. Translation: CSVAGGNTIYF. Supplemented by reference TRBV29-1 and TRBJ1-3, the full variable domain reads SAVISQKPSRDICQRGTSLTIQCQVDSQVTMMFWYRQQPGQSLTLIATANQGSEATYESGFVIDKFPISRPNLTFSTLTVSNMSPEDSSIYLCSVAGGNTIYFGEGSWLTVV.

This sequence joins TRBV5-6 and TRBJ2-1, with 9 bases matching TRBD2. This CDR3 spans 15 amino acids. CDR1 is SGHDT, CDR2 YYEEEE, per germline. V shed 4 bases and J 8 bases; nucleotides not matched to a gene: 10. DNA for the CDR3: TGTGCCAGCAGCGAGGGGCGGGGGGGTCTCCATGAGCAGTTCTTC. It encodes CASSEGRGGLHEQFF.